The clone carrying this TCR beta chain appeared a few times. The sample belongs to a study of early T cells in non-severe SARS-CoV-2 infection. Across the study: Bulk RNA taken from unsorted whole blood was sequenced, leaving chains unpaired.

From the 5' RACE reads, TCRdb called clonotypes with MiXCR, one entry per CDR3 protein. In the table there are around 80,000 distinct CDR3 sequences, around 10% of which are singletons. This CDR3 comprises 15 residues. V was pared by 5 bases and J by 6 bases, with 8 bases of the junction left unmatched. The V call is TRBV12-3 or TRBV12-4, the J call TRBJ2-3, with 10 positions matching TRBD1. The material was whole blood, obtained at baseline. This sequence was found in an adult who was a healthcare worker with PCR-confirmed SARS-CoV-2 infection or an uninfected control (not recorded which). As DNA, the CDR3 is TGTGCCAGCAGTCTCCGGGACAGGGGTGTGGATACGCAGTATTTT. Its protein is CASSLRDRGVDTQYF.